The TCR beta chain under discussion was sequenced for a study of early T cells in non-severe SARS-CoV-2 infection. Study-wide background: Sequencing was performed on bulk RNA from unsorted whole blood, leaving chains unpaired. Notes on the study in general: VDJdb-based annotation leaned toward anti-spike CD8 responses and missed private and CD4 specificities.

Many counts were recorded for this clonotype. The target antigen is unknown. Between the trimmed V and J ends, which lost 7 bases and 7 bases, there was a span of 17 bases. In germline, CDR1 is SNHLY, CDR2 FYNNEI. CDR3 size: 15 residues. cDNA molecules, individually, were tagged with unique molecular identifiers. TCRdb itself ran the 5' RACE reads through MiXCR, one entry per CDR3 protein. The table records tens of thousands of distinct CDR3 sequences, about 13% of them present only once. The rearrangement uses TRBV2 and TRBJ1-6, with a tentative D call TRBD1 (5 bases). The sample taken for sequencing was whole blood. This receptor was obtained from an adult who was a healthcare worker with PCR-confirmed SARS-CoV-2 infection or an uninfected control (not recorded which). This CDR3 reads CASTPRGGNNSPLHF. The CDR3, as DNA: TGTGCCAGCACTCCTAGGGGAGGAAACAATTCACCCCTCCACTTT.